This T cell receptor (beta chain) stems from a study of blood T cell repertoires in COVID-19. Study background: The origin of the acute and convalescent COVID-19 samples was the United States, Italy and Spain.

Germline CDR1 and CDR2: MNHNS and SASEGT. The V and J ends lost 2 bases and 8 bases, in that order; junction bases with no gene match: 6. This CDR3 is 15 amino acids long. The repertoire was sequenced with immunoSEQ multiplex PCR; TCRdb's copy has only in-frame clones and lacks some. The sample contains more than 200,000 clones, around 81% of which appear only once. Residents of 24 US areas, aged about 18 to 95 years, made up the participants. This sequence originates from a man aged 25-40 years with acute COVID-19. The rearrangement links TRBV6-1 to TRBJ1-5; 10 bases fit TRBD1. Sample: PBMCs or T cells enriched from blood (not recorded which). CDR3 nucleotide sequence: TGTGCCAGCAGTGAAAGGGACAGGGGTATGGAGCCCCAGCATTTT. Amino acids: CASSERDRGMEPQHF.